The 17 T cell receptor beta chains in this list originate from one sample, sequenced in a study of early T cells in non-severe SARS-CoV-2 infection. TCRdb reanalysed the 5' RACE reads using MiXCR and keeps one entry per CDR3 protein. The table has about 38,000 distinct CDR3 sequences, approximately 4.6% seen once. Sequenced material: whole blood. The source of these receptors is an adult who was a healthcare worker with PCR-confirmed SARS-CoV-2 infection or an uninfected control (not recorded which).

This clonotype showed up just once. This chain joins TRBV29-1 and TRBJ2-3; a weak D match, TRBD1 (5 bases). CDR3 length: 13 amino acids. CDR1 and CDR2 (germline): SQVTM, ANQGSEA. V lost 4 bases, J lost 3 bases, and 11 bases lay in between. CDR3 bases: TGCAGCGTTGGGGGCAGGGAAACAGATACGCAGTATTTT. Protein: CSVGGRETDTQYF.

Ten or more counts support this clonotype. The chain uses TRBV14 and TRBJ2-1; no definite D call. Looked up from germline, CDR1 is SGHDN and CDR2 is FVKESK. Deletions cut 4 bases from V and 7 bases from J, with 20 bases between. This CDR3 spans 16 amino acids. The CDR3 coding sequence is TGTGCCAGCAGCCCCTCCCGAGCTAGACCGGCGAATGAGCAGTTCTTC. It is translated as CASSPSRARPANEQFF.

For the CDR3, the DNA is TGTGCCAGCAGCCCCCGACGACTAGCGGGGGGCCTAACGGTGACCCAGTACTTC. This translates into CASSPRRLAGGLTVTQYF. This rearrangement joins TRBV11-2 to TRBJ2-5, with 13 bases that match TRBD2. V was clipped by 5 bases and J by 7 bases; unmatched bases: 16. This CDR3 region has 18 residues. CDR1 is SGHAT, CDR2 FQNNGV, per germline.

The chain carries TRBV29-1 and TRBJ2-2, with 9 bases identical to TRBD2. V gave up 7 bases and J gave up 6 bases; unmatched junction bases: 6. Germline-derived CDR1 and CDR2 are SQVTM and ANQGSEA. This CDR3 region has 13 residues. The CDR3: CSAAGGPSGELFF. Written as DNA, the CDR3 is TGCAGCGCCGCGGGGGGGCCTTCCGGGGAGCTGTTTTTT.

The chain carries TRBV20-1 and TRBJ2-3, with 7 bases aligning to TRBD2. The CDR3 contains 13 residues. Germline V CDR1 and CDR2: DFQATT, SNEGSKA (reference sequence). V gave up 5 bases and J gave up 4 bases; unmatched junction bases: 6. The CDR3 protein is CSAPREGSDTQYF. The CDR3 DNA follows: TGCAGTGCTCCAAGGGAGGGGTCAGATACGCAGTATTTT.

The sample holds many counts of this clonotype. This chain connects TRBV29-1 to TRBJ1-1, with unresolved D. Germline CDR1 and CDR2: SQVTM and ANQGSEA. The V end lost 4 bases, the J end lost 0 bases, and 12 bases lay between the germline ends. CDR3 length equals 14 residues. The CDR3 spells CSVAEDMVNTEAFF. The CDR3 DNA reads TGCAGCGTTGCGGAAGACATGGTGAACACTGAAGCTTTCTTT.

This clonotype was observed many times. This chain uses TRBV4-2 with TRBJ1-2; D might be TRBD1 (5 bases). CDR1 and CDR2 (germline): LGHNA, YNFKEQ. The V end lost 1 base, the J end lost 6 bases, and 9 bases lay between the germline ends. The length of the CDR3 is 13 residues. The CDR3: CASSQGDSDGYTF. The CDR3 region has the DNA TGTGCCAGCAGCCAAGGGGACTCGGATGGCTACACCTTC.

This clonotype has ten or more counts. The gene calls are TRBV7-9 and TRBJ2-7; no definite D call. V lost 5 bases and J 4 bases, leaving 9 bases between the germline ends. The length of the CDR3 is 12 residues. Germline V gene data show CDR1 as SEHNR and CDR2 as FQNEAQ (reference sequence). The CDR3: CASSRAVYEQYF. DNA of the CDR3: TGTGCCAGCAGCCGGGCCGTTTACGAGCAGTACTTC. Complete variable domain (other parts from reference TRBV7-9 and TRBJ2-7): DTGVSQNPRHKITKRGQNVTFRCDPISEHNRLYWYRQTLGQGPEFLTYFQNEAQLEKSRLLSDRFSAERPKGSFSTLEIQRTEQGDSAMYLCASSRAVYEQYFGPGTRLTVT.

Worth noting for this clonotype: Germline is not matched at one junction end, which may reflect a read error. The gene calls are TRBV11-2 and TRBJ1-1; D is uncertain. Germline V gene sequence: CDR1 SGHAT, CDR2 FQNNGV. The CDR3 contains 12 residues. CDR3 bases: TGTGCTAGCAGCTTTGAAAACACTGAAGCTTTCTTT. Protein sequence: CASSFENTEAFF. The variable domain in full, with the rest retrieved from reference TRBV11-2 and TRBJ1-1, is EAGVAQSPRYKIIEKRQSVAFWCNPISGHATLYWYQQILGQGPKLLIQFQNNGVVDDSQLPKDRFSAERLKGVDSTLKIQPAKLEDSAVYLCASSFENTEAFFGQGTRLTVV.

This clonotype has a count of ten or more. This chain connects TRBV2 to TRBJ1-1, with TRBD1 as a possible D gene (6 bases). The CDR3 sequence is 13 residues long. Trimming removed 7 bases at V and 2 bases at J, with 11 bases between. Per the germline V gene, CDR1 is SNHLY and CDR2 is FYNNEI. In nucleotides, the CDR3 is TGTGCCAGCACCGAGGACAGAAACACTGAAGCTTTCTTT. Translating it yields CASTEDRNTEAFF.

This clonotype was found a few times. The CDR3 DNA reads as TGCGCCAGCAGTGAGAGGGAACCCTACGAGCAGTACTTC. Translation gives CASSEREPYEQYF. The genes are TRBV10-2 and TRBJ2-7; D ambiguous. The CDR3 contains 13 residues. Germline CDR1 and CDR2: WSHSY and SAAADI. The ends were cut back, 2 bases at V and 2 bases at J, with 7 bases in the middle.

This clonotype has ten or more counts. The chain carries TRBV12-3 or TRBV12-4 and TRBJ2-2, with no clear D. V was pared by 7 bases and J by 3 bases, with 6 bases between. This CDR3 comprises 12 residues. Written as DNA, the CDR3 is TGTGCCAGCAAGGTCGACACCGGGGAGCTGTTTTTT. Protein product: CASKVDTGELFF.

This clonotype qualifies as medium-sized. This sequence joins TRBV29-1 and TRBJ1-2, with 7 nucleotides matching TRBD1. The CDR3 has 14 residues. The germline CDR1 and CDR2 sequences are SQVTM and ANQGSEA. CDR3: CSTVQGRSAGGYTF. Here the CDR3 DNA reads TGCTCTACCGTACAGGGGAGATCAGCTGGTGGCTACACCTTC.

This clonotype has at least ten counts. The chain links TRBV29-1 to TRBJ1-1; D not resolved. In germline, CDR1 is SQVTM, CDR2 ANQGSEA. Trimming removed 5 bases from V and 0 bases from J, with 7 bases in between. This CDR3 region has 12 residues. The CDR3 loop is CSVHQLNTEAFF. In DNA, the CDR3 is TGCAGCGTTCACCAGTTGAACACTGAAGCTTTCTTT.

The chain recombines TRBV3-1 with TRBJ1-1, with TRBD1 matching over 8 bases. V was pared by 6 bases and J by 5 bases, with 5 bases of the junction left unmatched. The length of the CDR3 is 13 residues. CDR1 and CDR2 (germline): LGHDT, YNNKEL (reference sequence). The CDR3 loop is CASSPGGRTEAFF. The CDR3 nucleotides read TGTGCCAGCAGTCCAGGGGGCAGGACTGAAGCTTTCTTT.

This clonotype was recorded many times. This chain joins TRBV30 and TRBJ1-2; the D gene is possibly TRBD1 (5 bases). Germline CDR1 reads GTSNPN; CDR2 reads SVGIG (reference sequence). Trimming removed 2 bases at V and 4 bases at J, with 11 bases between. The CDR3 has 13 amino acids. The CDR3 protein is CAWSSGLGYGYTF. CDR3 sequence (DNA): TGTGCCTGGAGTTCAGGGCTCGGCTATGGCTACACCTTC.

This clonotype was seen many times. The chain couples TRBV7-9 to TRBJ2-5; TRBD1 is a possible D gene (6 bases). Germline values: CDR1 SEHNR, CDR2 FQNEAQ (reference sequence). Between the trimmed V and J ends, which lost 0 bases and 4 bases, there was a span of 6 bases. This CDR3 comprises 13 residues. The CDR3, as DNA: TGTGCCAGCAGCTTAGCGACAGGAGAGACCCAGTACTTC. This sequence encodes CASSLATGETQYF.